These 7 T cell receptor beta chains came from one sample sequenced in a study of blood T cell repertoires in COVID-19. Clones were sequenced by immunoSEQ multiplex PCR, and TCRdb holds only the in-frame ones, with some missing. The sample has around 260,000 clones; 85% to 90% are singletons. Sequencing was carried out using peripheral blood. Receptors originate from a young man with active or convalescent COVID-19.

CDR3 in amino acids: CASTPERGYTF. DNA of the CDR3: TGTGCCAGCACCCCAGAACGAGGCTACACCTTC. This chain connects TRBV2 to TRBJ1-2; D ambiguous. This CDR3 is built from 11 residues. Looked up from germline, CDR1 is SNHLY and CDR2 is FYNNEI. With 7 bases removed from V and 8 bases from J, the gap between germline ends came to 11 bases.

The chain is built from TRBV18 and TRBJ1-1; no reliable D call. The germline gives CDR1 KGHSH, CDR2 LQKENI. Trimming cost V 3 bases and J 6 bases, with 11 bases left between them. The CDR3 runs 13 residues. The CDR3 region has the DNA TGTGCCAGCTCACCGAGGGAAGGCGCTGAAGCTTTCTTT. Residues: CASSPREGAEAFF.

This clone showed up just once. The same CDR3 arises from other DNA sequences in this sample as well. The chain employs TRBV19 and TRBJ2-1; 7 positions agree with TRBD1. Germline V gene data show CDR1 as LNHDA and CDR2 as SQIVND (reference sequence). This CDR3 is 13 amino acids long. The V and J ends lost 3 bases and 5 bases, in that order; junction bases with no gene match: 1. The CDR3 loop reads CASSIQGDNEQFF. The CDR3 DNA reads TGTGCCAGTAGTATTCAGGGGGACAATGAGCAGTTCTTC.

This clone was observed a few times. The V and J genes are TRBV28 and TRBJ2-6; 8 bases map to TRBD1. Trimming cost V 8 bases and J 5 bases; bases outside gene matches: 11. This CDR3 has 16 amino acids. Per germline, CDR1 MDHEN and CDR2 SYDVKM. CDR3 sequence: CASFPTGGIWANVLTF. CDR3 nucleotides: TGTGCCAGCTTCCCCACAGGGGGTATATGGGCCAACGTCCTGACTTTC.

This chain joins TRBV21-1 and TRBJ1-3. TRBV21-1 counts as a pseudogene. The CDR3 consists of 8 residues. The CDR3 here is CARDSEYF. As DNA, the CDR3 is TGTGCCAGGGACTCTGAATATTTT.

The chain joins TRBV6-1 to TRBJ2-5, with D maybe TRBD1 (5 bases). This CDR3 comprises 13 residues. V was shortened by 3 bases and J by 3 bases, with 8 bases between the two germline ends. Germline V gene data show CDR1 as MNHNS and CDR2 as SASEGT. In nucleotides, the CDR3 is TGTGCCAGCAGTGAGGGGCTTAAAGAGACCCAGTACTTC. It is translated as CASSEGLKETQYF.

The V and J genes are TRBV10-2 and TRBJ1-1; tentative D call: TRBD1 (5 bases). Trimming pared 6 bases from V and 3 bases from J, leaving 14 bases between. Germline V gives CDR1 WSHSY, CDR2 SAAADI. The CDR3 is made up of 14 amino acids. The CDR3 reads CASRGGGRDTEAFF. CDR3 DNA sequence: TGCGCCAGCAGAGGCGGGGGTAGAGACACTGAAGCTTTCTTT.